This entry lists 20 T cell receptor beta chains sequenced from one sample in a study of cytomegalovirus exposure and HLA in healthy donors. The PCR was carried out with 60 Vbeta primers and 13 Jbeta primers. Profiling relied on immunoSEQ multiplex PCR, and the TCRdb table lists in-frame clones only, not all of them. The table lists 150,000 to 200,000 clones, around 76% of them singletons. Sequenced: PBMCs. The receptor source for this set is a woman in her forties in good health and CMV-seronegative.

This chain connects TRBV5-6 to TRBJ2-1, with 12 bases matching TRBD1. Germline trimming cut 4 bases from V and 6 bases from J; bases unmatched to any gene: 11. This CDR3 contains 17 residues. Germline loops: CDR1 SGHDT, CDR2 YYEEEE. DNA for the CDR3: TGTGCCAGCAGCAGCACTACCGGGACAGGGGGCATCAATGAGCAGTTCTTC. This translates into CASSSTTGTGGINEQFF.

The chain joins TRBV28 to TRBJ1-4; a possible D gene is TRBD1 (6 bases). This CDR3 has 16 amino acids. Germline values: CDR1 MDHEN, CDR2 SYDVKM. Trimming shortened V by 5 bases and J by 0 bases, and 13 bases separated the two germline ends. This CDR3 is CASSTTDRTTNEKLFF. The DNA for the CDR3 is TGTGCCAGCAGTACTACGGACAGAACAACTAATGAAAAACTGTTTTTT.

This chain connects TRBV29-1 to TRBJ1-1; D gene ambiguous. In germline, CDR1 is SQVTM, CDR2 ANQGSEA. This CDR3 is built from 14 residues. V shed 6 bases and J shed 8 bases, with 22 bases lying between them. CDR3 region: CSVTYPTSPREAFF. The CDR3 region has the DNA TGCAGCGTGACTTACCCGACCTCTCCCCGCGAAGCTTTCTTT. Full variable domain (remainder filled in from reference TRBV29-1 and TRBJ1-1): SAVISQKPSRDICQRGTSLTIQCQVDSQVTMMFWYRQQPGQSLTLIATANQGSEATYESGFVIDKFPISRPNLTFSTLTVSNMSPEDSSIYLCSVTYPTSPREAFFGQGTRLTVV.

The chain carries TRBV18 and TRBJ1-4; unclear D gene. Germline CDR1 reads KGHSH; CDR2 reads LQKENI. The V gene lost 2 bases and the J gene lost 0 bases, with 13 bases spanning the gap. The CDR3 has 17 residues. CDR3 sequence: CASSPSQAPTTNEKLFF. The CDR3, as DNA: TGTGCCAGCTCACCATCCCAGGCTCCCACAACTAATGAAAAACTGTTTTTT. Full variable domain (outside the CDR3, taken from reference TRBV18 and TRBJ1-4): NAGVMQNPRHLVRRRGQEARLRCSPMKGHSHVYWYRQLPEEGLKFMVYLQKENIIDESGMPKERFSAEFPKEGPSILRIQQVVRGDSAAYFCASSPSQAPTTNEKLFFGSGTQLSVL.

This clone was found a few times. The rearrangement joins TRBV9 to TRBJ1-5; no clear D. Trimming stripped 2 bases from V and 0 bases from J, with 9 bases between. The CDR3 consists of 15 residues. The germline CDR1 and CDR2 sequences are SGDLS and YYNGEE. CDR3 residues: CASSVGVDSNQPQHF. CDR3 DNA: TGTGCCAGCAGCGTCGGGGTTGATAGCAATCAGCCCCAGCATTTT. The full variable domain, its missing parts supplied by reference TRBV9 and TRBJ1-5, is DSGVTQTPKHLITATGQRVTLRCSPRSGDLSVYWYQQSLDQGLQFLIQYYNGEERAKGNILERFSAQQFPDLHSELNLSSLELGDSALYFCASSVGVDSNQPQHFGDGTRLSIL.

The chain recombines TRBV2 with TRBJ1-5; 7 bases are shared with TRBD1. CDR1 is SNHLY, CDR2 FYNNEI, per germline. V was pared by 6 bases and J by 3 bases, with 5 bases of the junction left unmatched. CDR3 length: 14 amino acids. In DNA form, the CDR3 reads TGTGCCAGCAGGGGGGGACAGCTCAATCAGCCCCAGCATTTT. This codes for CASRGGQLNQPQHF.

This clone has a handful of counts. The CDR3 spells CASSPRRGEQYF. In DNA form, the CDR3 reads TGTGCCAGCAGCCCCAGAAGGGGGGAGCAGTACTTC. The gene calls are TRBV7-9 and TRBJ2-7, with D tentatively TRBD1 (6 bases). Germline assignment: CDR1 SEHNR and CDR2 FQNEAQ (reference sequence). This CDR3 has 12 residues. V gave up 5 bases and J gave up 7 bases, with 12 bases separating them.

The chain is built from TRBV5-1 and TRBJ2-5; 14 bases align to TRBD2. The CDR3 runs 16 residues. With V trimmed by 4 bases and J by 5 bases, 7 bases remained unmatched. The germline gives CDR1 SGHRS, CDR2 YFSETQ. CDR3 amino acids: CASSGGLAGDAETQYF. In DNA form, the CDR3 reads TGCGCCAGCAGCGGGGGACTAGCGGGAGATGCGGAGACCCAGTACTTC.

The rearrangement links TRBV19 to TRBJ1-5; maybe TRBD1 (5 bases). CDR3 length equals 15 residues. Trimming removed 0 bases at V and 4 bases at J, with 10 bases between. CDR1 is LNHDA, CDR2 SQIVND, per germline (reference sequence). The DNA of the CDR3 is TGTGCCAGTAGTATAGATGGGGGGAAGAATCAGCCCCAGCATTTT. Translated, it gives CASSIDGGKNQPQHF.

The gene calls are TRBV5-1 and TRBJ2-3, with 10 bases aligning to TRBD2. Germline values: CDR1 SGHRS, CDR2 YFSETQ. V was pared by 1 base and J by 6 bases, with 2 bases of the junction left unmatched. This CDR3 is built from 14 residues. The CDR3 DNA reads as TGCGCCAGCAGCTTGAGCGGGAGGGAGGATACGCAGTATTTT. Translated: CASSLSGREDTQYF.

J is TRBJ2-7 and V is TRBV30, with D hard to call. The CDR3 consists of 15 residues. The germline V gene has CDR1 GTSNPN and CDR2 SVGIG (reference sequence). The V gene lost 0 bases and the J gene lost 5 bases, with 17 bases spanning the gap. The chain's CDR3 is CAWSVLARPFHEQYF. The CDR3 DNA is TGTGCCTGGAGTGTACTTGCCAGGCCCTTTCACGAGCAGTACTTC.

This chain links TRBV5-6 with TRBJ2-7, with 12 bases fitting TRBD2. J gave up 5 bases and V 2 bases, and 14 bases lay outside the gene matches. Looked up from germline, CDR1 is SGHDT and CDR2 is YYEEEE. CDR3 length: 18 amino acids. CDR3 coding DNA: TGTGCCAGCAGCTTAATAGTAGAGCTAGCGGGAGGGCCCCACGAGCAGTACTTC. Translating it yields CASSLIVELAGGPHEQYF. The complete variable domain, with remaining parts taken from reference TRBV5-6 and TRBJ2-7, reads DAGVTQSPTHLIKTRGQQVTLRCSPKSGHDTVSWYQQALGQGPQFIFQYYEEEERQRGNFPDRFSGHQFPNYSSELNVNALLLGDSALYLCASSLIVELAGGPHEQYFGPGTRLTVT.

This chain connects TRBV2 to TRBJ1-1; a possible D gene is TRBD1 (5 bases). From germline, CDR1 is SNHLY and CDR2 FYNNEI. The CDR3 contains 13 residues. V lost 4 bases and J lost 1, with 7 bases in between. This CDR3 is CASSVRGNTEAFF. The DNA for the CDR3 is TGTGCCAGCAGTGTTAGGGGGAACACTGAAGCTTTCTTT.

This chain uses TRBV14 with TRBJ1-1; D might be TRBD1 (5 bases). The CDR3 has 11 amino acids. Germline V gene lookup returns CDR1 SGHDN and CDR2 FVKESK. V was shortened by 4 bases and J by 9 bases, with 9 bases between the two germline ends. The CDR3 DNA reads as TGTGCCAGCAGCCTGGGGGGACAAGCTTTCTTT. Its protein is CASSLGGQAFF. The whole variable domain, remainder taken from reference TRBV14 and TRBJ1-1, is EAGVTQFPSHSVIEKGQTVTLRCDPISGHDNLYWYRRVMGKEIKFLLHFVKESKQDESGMPNNRFLAERTGGTYSTLKVQPAELEDSGVYFCASSLGGQAFFGQGTRLTVV.

The chain carries TRBV29-1 and TRBJ2-3; D possibly corresponds to TRBD2 (5 bases). CDR3 length: 13 residues. Trimming pared 4 bases from V and 3 bases from J, leaving 11 bases between. The germline V gene encodes CDR1 SQVTM and CDR2 ANQGSEA. CDR3: CSVGPRRTDTQYF. CDR3 sequence (DNA): TGCAGCGTTGGGCCTCGGAGGACAGATACGCAGTATTTT.

The chain uses TRBV2 and TRBJ2-2, with unresolved D. Trimming took 7 bases from V and 1 from J, leaving 10 bases between them. The CDR3 spans 14 residues. The germline V gene encodes CDR1 SNHLY and CDR2 FYNNEI. Here the CDR3 DNA reads TGTGCCAGCACACTTTCGGTGAACACCGGGGAGCTGTTTTTT. As protein: CASTLSVNTGELFF. Filled out from reference TRBV2 and TRBJ2-2, the complete variable domain reads EPEVTQTPSHQVTQMGQEVILRCVPISNHLYFYWYRQILGQKVEFLVSFYNNEISEKSEIFDDQFSVERPDGSNFTLKIRSTKLEDSAMYFCASTLSVNTGELFFGEGSRLTVL.

This clone was seen only a few times. The chain has TRBV13 and TRBJ1-1; D unresolved. Germline V gene lookup returns CDR1 PRHDT and CDR2 FYEKMQ (reference sequence). Trimming stripped 3 bases from V and 0 bases from J, with 5 bases between. The CDR3 sequence is 13 residues long. The CDR3 DNA sequence: TGTGCCAGCAGCTTTCGGGTGAACACTGAAGCTTTCTTT. This encodes CASSFRVNTEAFF.

The gene calls are TRBV9 and TRBJ2-7, with TRBD1 matching 8 bases. The germline gives CDR1 SGDLS, CDR2 YYNGEE. The CDR3 runs 16 residues. Trimming removed 3 bases from V and 3 bases from J; junction bases left unmatched: 11. For the CDR3, the DNA is TGTGCCAGCAGCGCTTCGTCCGGGACAGGCTACTACGAGCAGTACTTC. Encoded protein: CASSASSGTGYYEQYF.

This CDR3 reads CASSSWGDRGNEKLFF. CDR3 nucleotide sequence: TGTGCCAGCAGTTCCTGGGGGGACAGGGGAAACGAAAAACTGTTTTTT. V gene TRBV27 combines with J gene TRBJ1-4, with TRBD1 matching 10 bases. The CDR3 sequence is 16 residues long. Trimming at V came to 4 bases and at J to 8 bases, leaving 10 bases not matched to a gene. Germline V gene lookup returns CDR1 MNHEY and CDR2 SMNVEV (reference sequence).

The chain is built from TRBV5-6 and TRBJ2-5; 10 bases line up with TRBD2. The length of the CDR3 is 14 residues. Germline CDR1 SGHDT, CDR2 YYEEEE. V lost 4 bases and J lost 7; bases outside the gene matches: 7. The CDR3 DNA reads as TGTGCCAGCAGCACCCATAGCGGGAGGCCGACCCAGTACTTC. It codes for CASSTHSGRPTQYF. Complete variable domain (other parts from reference TRBV5-6 and TRBJ2-5): DAGVTQSPTHLIKTRGQQVTLRCSPKSGHDTVSWYQQALGQGPQFIFQYYEEEERQRGNFPDRFSGHQFPNYSSELNVNALLLGDSALYLCASSTHSGRPTQYFGPGTRLLVL.